The clone carrying this TCR beta chain was detected once. This sample was taken from a study of cytomegalovirus exposure and HLA in healthy donors. The CDR3 runs to 14 residues. The J segment lost 6 bases and the V segment lost 4 bases, leaving 9 bases of the junction unmatched. CDR1 SGHRS and CDR2 YFSETQ come from the germline V gene. Vbeta (60) and Jbeta (13) primers were used in the PCR. Libraries were prepared by immunoSEQ multiplex PCR; TCRdb keeps only in-frame clonotypes and omits some of them. The sample includes over 150,000 clones, 78% seen only once; the top ten take about 13%. The chain uses TRBV5-1 and TRBJ1-2; 7 nucleotides align to TRBD1. Sequenced sample: PBMCs. This clonotype was obtained from a woman aged 45-60 years in good health and CMV-seropositive. The CDR3 DNA follows: TGCGCCAGCAGCCCGGAGACAGGGATGGATGGCTACACCTTC. Translated: CASSPETGMDGYTF.